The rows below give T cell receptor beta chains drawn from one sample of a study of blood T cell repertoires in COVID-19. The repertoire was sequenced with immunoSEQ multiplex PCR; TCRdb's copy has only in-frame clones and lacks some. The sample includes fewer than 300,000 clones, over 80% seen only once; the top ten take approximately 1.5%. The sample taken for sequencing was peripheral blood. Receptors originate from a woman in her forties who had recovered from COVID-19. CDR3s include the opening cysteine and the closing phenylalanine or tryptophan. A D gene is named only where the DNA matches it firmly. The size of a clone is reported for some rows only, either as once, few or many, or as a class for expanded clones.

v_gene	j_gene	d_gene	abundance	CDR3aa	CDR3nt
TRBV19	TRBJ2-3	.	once	CASSISGGGDTQYF	TGTGCCAGTAGTATATCCGGGGGAGGAGATACGCAGTATTTT
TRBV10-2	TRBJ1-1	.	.	CASSDPLEAFF	TGCGCCAGCAGTGACCCTCTTGAAGCTTTCTTT
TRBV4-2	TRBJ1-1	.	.	CASSQEPRGQPAQAFF	TGTGCCAGCAGCCAAGAGCCCCGCGGACAACCGGCGCAAGCTTTCTTT
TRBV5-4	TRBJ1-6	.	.	CASSEVGGARGNSPLHF	TGTGCCAGCAGCGAAGTGGGAGGGGCGAGGGGTAATTCACCCCTCCACTTT
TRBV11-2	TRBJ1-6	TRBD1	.	CASRPIGTGTNSPLHF	TGTGCCAGCAGGCCGATAGGGACAGGGACTAATTCACCCCTCCACTTT
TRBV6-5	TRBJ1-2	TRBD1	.	CASSYYRTGFPLGYTF	TGTGCCAGCAGTTACTACCGGACAGGGTTCCCCCTTGGCTACACCTTC
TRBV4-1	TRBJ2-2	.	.	CASSQDPRTKLFF	TGCGCCAGCAGCCAAGATCCCAGGACTAAACTGTTTTTT
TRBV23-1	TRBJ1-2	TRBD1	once	CASSLTGGIRGYGYTF	TGCGCCAGCAGTCTGACAGGGGGCATACGGGGCTATGGCTACACCTTC
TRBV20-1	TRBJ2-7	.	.	CSASLPGLRQYF	TGCAGTGCTAGTCTTCCCGGACTAAGGCAGTACTTC
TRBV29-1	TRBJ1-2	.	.	CSVDGLEGGYTF	TGCAGCGTTGACGGGTTGGAGGGGGGCTACACCTTC
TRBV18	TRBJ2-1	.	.	CASSPPGGLRDEQFF	TGTGCCAGCTCACCCCCGGGGGGCCTTAGGGATGAGCAGTTCTTC
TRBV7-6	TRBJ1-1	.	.	CASSSGWSTEAFF	TGTGCCAGCAGCTCAGGGTGGAGCACTGAAGCTTTCTTT
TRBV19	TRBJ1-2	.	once	CASSIVGGDGYTF	TGTGCCAGTAGTATAGTCGGAGGTGATGGCTACACCTTC
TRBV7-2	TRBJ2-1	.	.	CASSLAGRYNEQFF	TGTGCCAGCAGCTTAGCGGGGAGATACAATGAGCAGTTCTTC